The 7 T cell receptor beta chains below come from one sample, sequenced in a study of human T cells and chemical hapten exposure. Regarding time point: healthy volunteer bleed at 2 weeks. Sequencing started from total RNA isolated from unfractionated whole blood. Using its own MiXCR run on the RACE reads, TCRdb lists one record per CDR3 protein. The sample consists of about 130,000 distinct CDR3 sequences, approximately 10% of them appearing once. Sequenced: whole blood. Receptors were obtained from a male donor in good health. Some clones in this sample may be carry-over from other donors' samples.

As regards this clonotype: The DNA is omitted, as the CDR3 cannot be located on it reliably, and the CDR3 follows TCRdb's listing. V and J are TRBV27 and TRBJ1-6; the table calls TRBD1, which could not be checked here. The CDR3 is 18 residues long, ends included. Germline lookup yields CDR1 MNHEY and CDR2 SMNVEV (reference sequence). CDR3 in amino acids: CASSLGTGFTGGGSPLHF.

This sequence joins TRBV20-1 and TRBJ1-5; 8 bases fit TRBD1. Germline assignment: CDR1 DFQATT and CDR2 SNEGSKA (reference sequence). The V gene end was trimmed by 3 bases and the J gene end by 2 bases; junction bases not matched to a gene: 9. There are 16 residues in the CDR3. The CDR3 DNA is TGCAGTGCTAGTTTTCCCAGGGGGCACGGCAATCAGCCCCAGCATTTT. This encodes CSASFPRGHGNQPQHF.

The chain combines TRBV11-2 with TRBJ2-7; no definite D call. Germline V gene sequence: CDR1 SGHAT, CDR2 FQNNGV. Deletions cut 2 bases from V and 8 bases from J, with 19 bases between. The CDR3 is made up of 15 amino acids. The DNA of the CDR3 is TGTGCCAGCAGCTTACGTGCCATAGGCGAGGCAAAGCAGTACTTC. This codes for CASSLRAIGEAKQYF.

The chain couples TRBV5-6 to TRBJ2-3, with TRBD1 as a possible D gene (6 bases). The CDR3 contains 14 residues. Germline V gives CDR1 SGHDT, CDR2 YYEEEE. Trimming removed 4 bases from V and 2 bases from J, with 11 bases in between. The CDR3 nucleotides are TGTGCCAGCAGCCCCTGGGACACCACAGATACGCAGTATTTT. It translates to CASSPWDTTDTQYF.

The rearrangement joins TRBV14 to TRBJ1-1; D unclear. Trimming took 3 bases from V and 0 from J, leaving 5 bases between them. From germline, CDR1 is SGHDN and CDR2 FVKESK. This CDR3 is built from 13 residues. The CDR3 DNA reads TGTGCCAGCAGCCAGGGGATGAACACTGAAGCTTTCTTT. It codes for CASSQGMNTEAFF.

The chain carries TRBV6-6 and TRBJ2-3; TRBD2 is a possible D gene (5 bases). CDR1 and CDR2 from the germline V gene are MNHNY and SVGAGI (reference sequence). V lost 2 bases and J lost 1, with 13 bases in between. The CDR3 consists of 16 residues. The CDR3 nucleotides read TGTGCCAGCAGTTACCGGGATACGTGGGGCACAGATACGCAGTATTTT. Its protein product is CASSYRDTWGTDTQYF.

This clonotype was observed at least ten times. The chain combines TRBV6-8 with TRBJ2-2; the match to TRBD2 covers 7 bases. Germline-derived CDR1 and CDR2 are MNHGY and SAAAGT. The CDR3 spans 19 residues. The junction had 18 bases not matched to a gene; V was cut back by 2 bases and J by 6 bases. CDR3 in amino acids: CASSYPNLSGLVSAGELFF. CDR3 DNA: TGTGCCAGCAGTTACCCAAATCTATCCGGACTAGTTTCCGCCGGGGAGCTGTTTTTT.